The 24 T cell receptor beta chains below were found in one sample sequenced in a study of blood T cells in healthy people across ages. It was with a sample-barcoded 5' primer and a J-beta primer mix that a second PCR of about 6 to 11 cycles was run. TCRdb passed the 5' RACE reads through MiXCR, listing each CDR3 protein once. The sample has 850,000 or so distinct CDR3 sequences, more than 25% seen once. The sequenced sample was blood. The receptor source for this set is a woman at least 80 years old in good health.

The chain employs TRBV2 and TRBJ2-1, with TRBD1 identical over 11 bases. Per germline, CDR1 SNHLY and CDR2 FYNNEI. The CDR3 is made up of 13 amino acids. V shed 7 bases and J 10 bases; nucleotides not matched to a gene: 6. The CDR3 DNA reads TGTGCCAGCAACGGACAGGGGGCGCGAGAGCAGTTCTTC. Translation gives CASNGQGAREQFF.

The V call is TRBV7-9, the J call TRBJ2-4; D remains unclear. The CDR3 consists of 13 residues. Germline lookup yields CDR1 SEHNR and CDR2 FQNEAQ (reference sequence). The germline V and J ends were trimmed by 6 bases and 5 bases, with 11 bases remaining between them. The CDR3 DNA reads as TGTGCCAGCAGTCCATCCGGGCAAAACATTCAGTACTTC. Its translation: CASSPSGQNIQYF.

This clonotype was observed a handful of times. The CDR3 bases are TGTGCCAGCTCACCAGAGCTGGGTGCGAAGGATGGCTACACCTTC. It is translated as CASSPELGAKDGYTF. This chain links TRBV18 with TRBJ1-2, with D hard to call. This CDR3 is 15 amino acids long. V shed 2 bases and J shed 6 bases, with 16 bases lying between them. CDR1 KGHSH and CDR2 LQKENI come from the germline V gene.

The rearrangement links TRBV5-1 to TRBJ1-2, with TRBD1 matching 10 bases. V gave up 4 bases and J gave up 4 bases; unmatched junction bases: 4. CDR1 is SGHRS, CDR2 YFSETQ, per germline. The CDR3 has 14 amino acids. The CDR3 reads CASSHRQGAYGYTF. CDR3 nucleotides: TGCGCCAGCAGCCACAGACAGGGGGCCTATGGCTACACCTTC.

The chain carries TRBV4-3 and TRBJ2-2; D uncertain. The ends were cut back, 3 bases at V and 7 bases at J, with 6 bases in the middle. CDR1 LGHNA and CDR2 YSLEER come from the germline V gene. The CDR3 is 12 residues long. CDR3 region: CASSHDFGELFF. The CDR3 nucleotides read TGCGCCAGCAGCCATGATTTCGGGGAGCTGTTTTTT.

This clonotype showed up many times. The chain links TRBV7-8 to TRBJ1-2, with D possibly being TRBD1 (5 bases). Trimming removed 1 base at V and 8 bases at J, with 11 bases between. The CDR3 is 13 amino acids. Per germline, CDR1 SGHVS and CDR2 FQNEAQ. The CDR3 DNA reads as TGTGCCAGCAGCTTAGGGGACGCCCAAGGCTACACCTTC. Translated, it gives CASSLGDAQGYTF.

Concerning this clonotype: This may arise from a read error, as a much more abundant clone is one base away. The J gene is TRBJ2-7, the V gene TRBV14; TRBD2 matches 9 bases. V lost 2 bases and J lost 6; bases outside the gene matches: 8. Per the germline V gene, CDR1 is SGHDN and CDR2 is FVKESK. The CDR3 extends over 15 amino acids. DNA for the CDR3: TGTGCCAGCAGCCAACTGGGCGGGGGGGCTGGCGAGCAGTACTTC. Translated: CASSQLGGGAGEQYF.

The CDR3 protein is CASSHSEGQQINEQYF. CDR3 bases: TGCGCCAGCAGTCATAGCGAGGGTCAGCAAATAAACGAGCAGTACTTC. The rearrangement joins TRBV5-1 to TRBJ2-7, with D possibly matching TRBD2 (5 bases). Germline-derived CDR1 and CDR2 are SGHRS and YFSETQ. Trimming stripped 5 bases from V and 5 bases from J, with 23 bases between. The CDR3 consists of 16 residues.

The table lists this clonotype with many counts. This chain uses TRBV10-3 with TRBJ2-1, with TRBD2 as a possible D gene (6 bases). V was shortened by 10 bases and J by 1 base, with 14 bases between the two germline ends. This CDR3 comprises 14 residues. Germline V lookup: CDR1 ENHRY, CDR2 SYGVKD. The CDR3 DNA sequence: TGTGCCACGTCGGGGGTCGGGTCCTACAATGAGCAGTTCTTC. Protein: CATSGVGSYNEQFF.

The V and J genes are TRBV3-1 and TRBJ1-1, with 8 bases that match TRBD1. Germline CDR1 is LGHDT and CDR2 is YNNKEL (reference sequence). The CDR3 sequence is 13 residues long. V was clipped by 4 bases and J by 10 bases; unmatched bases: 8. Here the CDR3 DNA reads TGTGCCAGCAGCCCCCTGGACAGGGTTGGAGCTTTCTTT. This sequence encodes CASSPLDRVGAFF.

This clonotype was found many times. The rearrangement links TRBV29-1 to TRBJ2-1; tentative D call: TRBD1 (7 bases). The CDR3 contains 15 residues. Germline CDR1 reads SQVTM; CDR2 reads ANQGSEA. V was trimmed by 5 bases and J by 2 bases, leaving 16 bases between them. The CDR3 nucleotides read TGCAGCGTTAACCCAGGGGGAGGTACCTACAATGAGCAGTTCTTC. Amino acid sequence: CSVNPGGGTYNEQFF.

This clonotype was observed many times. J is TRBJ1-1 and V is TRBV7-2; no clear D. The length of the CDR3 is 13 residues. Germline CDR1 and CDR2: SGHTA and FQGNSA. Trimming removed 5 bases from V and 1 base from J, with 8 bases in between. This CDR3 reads CASSVSPNTEAFF. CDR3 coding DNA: TGTGCCAGCAGCGTAAGTCCGAACACTGAAGCTTTCTTT.

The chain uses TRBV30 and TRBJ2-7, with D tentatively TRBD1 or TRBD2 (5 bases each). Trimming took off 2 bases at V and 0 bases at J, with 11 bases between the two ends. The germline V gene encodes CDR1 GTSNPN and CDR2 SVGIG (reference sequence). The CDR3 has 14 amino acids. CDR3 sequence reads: CAWSKAGSSYEQYF. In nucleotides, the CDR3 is TGTGCCTGGAGTAAGGCAGGGAGCTCCTACGAGCAGTACTTC.

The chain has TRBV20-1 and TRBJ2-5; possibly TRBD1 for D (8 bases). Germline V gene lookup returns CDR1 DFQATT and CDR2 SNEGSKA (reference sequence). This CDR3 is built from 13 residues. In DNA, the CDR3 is TGCAATGCCACGGGGGGCAGGGGGCAGACCCAGTACTTC. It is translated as CNATGGRGQTQYF.

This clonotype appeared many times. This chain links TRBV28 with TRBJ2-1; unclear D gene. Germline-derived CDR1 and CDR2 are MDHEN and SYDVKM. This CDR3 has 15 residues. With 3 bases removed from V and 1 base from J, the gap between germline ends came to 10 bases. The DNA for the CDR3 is TGTGCCAGCAGTTTTCTGGGCGGTTCCTACAATGAGCAGTTCTTC. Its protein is CASSFLGGSYNEQFF.

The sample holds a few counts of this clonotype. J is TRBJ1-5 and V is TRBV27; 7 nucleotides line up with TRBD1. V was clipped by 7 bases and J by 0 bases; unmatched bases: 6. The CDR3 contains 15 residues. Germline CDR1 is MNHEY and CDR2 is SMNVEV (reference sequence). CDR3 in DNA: TGTGCCAGCACTCCAAGACAGGGTAGCAATCAGCCCCAGCATTTT. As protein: CASTPRQGSNQPQHF.

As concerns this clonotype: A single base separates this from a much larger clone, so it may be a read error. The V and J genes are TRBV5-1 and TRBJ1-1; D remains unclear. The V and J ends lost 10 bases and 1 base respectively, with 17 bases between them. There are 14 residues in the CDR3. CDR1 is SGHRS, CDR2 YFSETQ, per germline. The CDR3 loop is CAGRSSLGNTEAFF. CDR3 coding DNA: TGCGCCGGCCGGTCATCCCTTGGGAACACTGAAGCTTTCTTT.

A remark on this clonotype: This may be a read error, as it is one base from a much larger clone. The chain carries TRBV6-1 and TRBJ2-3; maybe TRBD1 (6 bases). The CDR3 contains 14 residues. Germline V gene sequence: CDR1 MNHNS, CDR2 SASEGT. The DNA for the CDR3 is TGTGCCGGCAGCGTTGACAGGCGGCCAGATACGCAGTATTTT. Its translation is CAGSVDRRPDTQYF.

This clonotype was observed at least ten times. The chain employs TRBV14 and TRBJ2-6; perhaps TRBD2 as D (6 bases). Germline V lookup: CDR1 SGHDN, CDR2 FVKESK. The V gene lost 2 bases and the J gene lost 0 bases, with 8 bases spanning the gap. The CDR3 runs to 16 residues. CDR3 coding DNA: TGTGCCAGCAGCCAAACGACTAGCTCTGGGGCCAACGTCCTGACTTTC. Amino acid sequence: CASSQTTSSGANVLTF.

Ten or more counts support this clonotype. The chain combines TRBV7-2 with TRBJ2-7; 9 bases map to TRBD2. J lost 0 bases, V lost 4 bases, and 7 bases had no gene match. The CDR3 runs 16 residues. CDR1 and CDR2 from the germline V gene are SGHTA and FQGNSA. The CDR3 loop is CASSSSGVSTSYEQYF. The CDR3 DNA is TGTGCCAGCAGCTCTAGCGGGGTATCGACCTCCTACGAGCAGTACTTC. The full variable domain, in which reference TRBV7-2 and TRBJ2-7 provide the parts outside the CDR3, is GAGVSQSPSNKVTEKGKDVELRCDPISGHTALYWYRQSLGQGLEFLIYFQGNSAPDKSGLPSDRFSAERTGGSVSTLTIQRTQQEDSAVYLCASSSSGVSTSYEQYFGPGTRLTVT.

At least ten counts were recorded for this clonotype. The CDR3 reads CASSEEVLAGALGEETQYF. The CDR3 region has the DNA TGTGCCAGCAGTGAAGAAGTGCTAGCGGGGGCCCTCGGGGAAGAGACCCAGTACTTC. The chain employs TRBV6-1 and TRBJ2-5; TRBD2 matches at 10 bases. This CDR3 is built from 19 residues. The junction had 14 bases not matched to a gene; V was cut back by 1 base and J by 3 bases. Germline CDR1 reads MNHNS; CDR2 reads SASEGT.

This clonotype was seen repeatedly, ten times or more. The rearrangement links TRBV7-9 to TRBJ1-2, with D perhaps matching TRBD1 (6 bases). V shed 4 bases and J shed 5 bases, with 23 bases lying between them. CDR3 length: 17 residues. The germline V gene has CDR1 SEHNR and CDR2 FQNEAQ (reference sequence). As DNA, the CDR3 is TGTGCCAGCAGCTCTATAGGGGGATCGCAGCCCATGTATGGCTACACCTTC. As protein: CASSSIGGSQPMYGYTF.

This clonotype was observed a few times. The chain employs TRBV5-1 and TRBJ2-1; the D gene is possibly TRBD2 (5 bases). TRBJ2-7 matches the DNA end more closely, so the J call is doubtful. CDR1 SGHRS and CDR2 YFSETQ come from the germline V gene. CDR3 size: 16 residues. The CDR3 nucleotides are TGCGCCAGCAGCCTGGGCGGGCAGAGCTCCTACAATGAGCAGTACTTC. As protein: CASSLGGQSSYNEQYF.

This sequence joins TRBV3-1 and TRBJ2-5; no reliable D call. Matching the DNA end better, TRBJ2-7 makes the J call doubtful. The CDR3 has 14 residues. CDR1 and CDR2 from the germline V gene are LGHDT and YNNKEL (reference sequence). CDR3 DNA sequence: TGTGCCAGCAGCTCCCCCGGAGAGACCTACGAGCAGTACTTC. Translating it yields CASSSPGETYEQYF.